This T cell receptor (beta chain) was recovered during a study of T cells expressing NK-cell markers. CDR1 is DFQATT, CDR2 SNEGSKA, per germline (reference sequence). The CDR3 is 15 amino acids. TCRdb re-called the 5' RACE reads and gives one entry per CDR3 protein, without DNA. Its clone listing holds about 300,000 distinct CDR3 sequences. The chain couples TRBV20-1 to TRBJ2-2; absent DNA, TCRdb's TRBD1 call cannot be checked. What was sequenced was blood T cells: a sorted CD56 or NKG2C T cell subset, CD4+ or CD8+ T cells, or bulk PBMC T cells (not recorded which). This clonotype originated in a woman between 18 and 69 years old in good health. The CDR3 reads CSAPGQGADTGELFF.